Below are 21 T cell receptor beta chains sequenced from a single sample in a study of blood T cell repertoires in COVID-19. Clones were read by immunoSEQ multiplex PCR, and TCRdb kept only the in-frame ones, dropping some. The sample records some 130,000 clones, 90% being singletons. The material sequenced was peripheral blood. Receptors were obtained from a man aged 50 to 59 with active COVID-19.

Comments on this clone: The same CDR3 arises from other DNA sequences in this sample as well. The chain recombines TRBV5-1 with TRBJ2-3; D is possibly TRBD1 (5 bases). CDR3 length: 15 amino acids. V was trimmed by 0 bases and J by 0 bases, leaving 8 bases between them. Per germline, CDR1 SGHRS and CDR2 YFSETQ. The CDR3 DNA reads TGCGCCAGCAGCTTGGTTGCAGGGAGCACAGATACGCAGTATTTT. It yields the protein CASSLVAGSTDTQYF.

This clone was observed once. The chain joins TRBV3-1 (or the pseudogene TRBV3-2) to TRBJ1-1, with 9 bases aligning to TRBD1. J was trimmed by 10 bases and V by 1 base; bases with no gene match: 1. Germline V gene sequence: CDR1 LGHDT, CDR2 YNNKEL (reference sequence). The CDR3 has 12 amino acids. This CDR3 reads CASSQADRGAFF. CDR3 in DNA: TGTGCCAGCAGCCAAGCGGACAGGGGAGCTTTCTTT.

This clone showed up just once. CDR3 region: CATSREGMGLASYNEQFF. The CDR3 DNA reads TGTGCCACCAGCAGAGAAGGGATGGGACTAGCGAGCTACAATGAGCAGTTCTTC. The chain recombines TRBV15 with TRBJ2-1; 10 bases are shared with TRBD2. V lost 0 bases and J lost 3; bases outside the gene matches: 8. The length of the CDR3 is 18 residues. CDR1 and CDR2 from the germline V gene are LNHNV and YYDKDF (reference sequence).

The rearrangement uses TRBV6-5 and TRBJ2-5, with D perhaps matching TRBD2 (5 bases). Germline CDR1 reads MNHEY; CDR2 reads SVGAGI. Trimming left V 6 bases short and J 2 bases short, with 16 bases between. The CDR3 runs 15 residues. CDR3 nucleotides: TGTGCCAGCAGCATCCGAGGGCAGGAGCAAGAGACCCAGTACTTC. It yields the protein CASSIRGQEQETQYF.

The chain combines TRBV4-1 with TRBJ1-1; 8 nucleotides line up with TRBD1. This CDR3 is built from 15 residues. Germline V gene sequence: CDR1 MGHRA, CDR2 YSYEKL. The V gene end was trimmed by 5 bases and the J gene end by 6 bases; junction bases not matched to a gene: 11. CDR3 sequence: CASSAIDRGSPEAFF. DNA of the CDR3: TGCGCCAGCAGCGCGATCGACAGGGGAAGCCCTGAAGCTTTCTTT.

The chain recombines TRBV19 with TRBJ2-5; TRBD2 matches at 8 bases. The CDR3 is made up of 17 amino acids. Trimming cost V 3 bases and J 2 bases; bases outside gene matches: 11. CDR1 LNHDA and CDR2 SQIVND come from the germline V gene (reference sequence). CDR3: CASSMWGSGDWQETQYF. The CDR3 region has the DNA TGTGCCAGTAGTATGTGGGGTAGCGGGGACTGGCAAGAGACCCAGTACTTC.

This clone was counted once. The rearrangement joins TRBV5-1 to TRBJ1-1, with D uncertain. Trimming took off 3 bases at V and 2 bases at J, with 14 bases between the two ends. CDR1 SGHRS and CDR2 YFSETQ come from the germline V gene. The CDR3 length is 15 residues. Here the CDR3 reads CASSSPRGGNTEAFF. As DNA, the CDR3 is TGCGCCAGCAGCTCGCCCCGAGGCGGCAACACTGAAGCTTTCTTT.

This clone showed up just once. The CDR3 here is CASRGDSPSEQYF. The DNA of the CDR3 is TGTGCCAGCAGGGGGGACAGCCCTAGCGAGCAGTACTTC. The chain recombines TRBV2 with TRBJ2-7; TRBD1 matches at 7 bases. Germline V gene sequence: CDR1 SNHLY, CDR2 FYNNEI. The CDR3 loop spans 13 amino acids. V gave up 6 bases and J gave up 6 bases; unmatched junction bases: 8.

The chain is built from TRBV11-3 and TRBJ2-4; 8 positions match TRBD1. Germline lookup yields CDR1 SGHNT and CDR2 YENEEA. Trimming removed 6 bases from V and 6 bases from J; junction bases left unmatched: 4. CDR3 length: 13 residues. CDR3 nucleotide sequence: TGTGCCAGCAGAGGAGGGACAGGAAACATTCAGTACTTC. Translated, it gives CASRGGTGNIQYF.

A few counts support this clone. DNA of the CDR3: TGTGCCAGCACCCCAGGAGGGCAGGGAGGGCAGCCCCAGCATTTT. It yields the protein CASTPGGQGGQPQHF. V gene TRBV6-2 or TRBV6-3 combines with J gene TRBJ1-5; maybe TRBD1 (5 bases). Germline loops: CDR1 MNHEY, CDR2 SVGEGT. The CDR3 is 15 residues long. Trimming left V 7 bases short and J 7 bases short, with 20 bases between.

This chain joins TRBV15 and TRBJ2-6; 8 bases line up with TRBD2. Germline CDR1 and CDR2: LNHNV and YYDKDF (reference sequence). V shed 0 bases, J shed 4 bases, and the junction held 5 bases outside the gene matches. This CDR3 region has 17 residues. The CDR3 DNA reads TGTGCCACCAGCAGAGAAGAGCGGGGGTTAGGGGCCAACGTCCTGACTTTC. It encodes CATSREERGLGANVLTF.

The gene calls are TRBV30 and TRBJ2-1; TRBD1 agrees at 7 bases. The CDR3 sequence is 12 residues long. With 5 bases clipped from V and 7 bases from J, the junction kept 5 bases outside the gene matches. Germline lookup yields CDR1 GTSNPN and CDR2 SVGIG (reference sequence). The CDR3 DNA reads TGTGCCTGGGGGGTACAGGGGAATGAGCAGTTCTTC. This translates into CAWGVQGNEQFF.

The chain joins TRBV7-8 to TRBJ2-5, with 7 bases matching TRBD1. Per germline, CDR1 SGHVS and CDR2 FQNEAQ. Trimming removed 4 bases from V and 2 bases from J; junction bases left unmatched: 7. The CDR3 length is 15 residues. The CDR3, as DNA: TGTGCCAGCAGCTCGGGACAGACGGGACAAGAGACCCAGTACTTC. Amino acids: CASSSGQTGQETQYF.

Here the CDR3 DNA reads TGTGCCAGCAGCTTAGGGACAGGGCGGGCCGCGTTCAGCGGCTACACCTTC. Its translation is CASSLGTGRAAFSGYTF. The chain uses TRBV7-2 and TRBJ1-2, with TRBD1 matching 8 bases. J lost 8 bases, V lost 1 base, and 15 bases had no gene match. The germline CDR1 and CDR2 sequences are SGHTA and FQGNSA. The CDR3 runs 17 residues.

Turning to this clone: The same CDR3 also results from other DNA sequences found in this sample. This chain uses TRBV7-9 with TRBJ2-3; D possibly corresponds to TRBD2 (6 bases). V was pared by 1 base and J by 1 base, with 9 bases between. This CDR3 contains 15 residues. Per the germline V gene, CDR1 is SEHNR and CDR2 is FQNEAQ (reference sequence). Written as DNA, the CDR3 is TGTGCCAGCAGCTTAGTGGGCGGGGGCACAGATACGCAGTATTTT. Amino acids: CASSLVGGGTDTQYF. The full variable domain, with the rest looked up from reference TRBV7-9 and TRBJ2-3, is DTGVSQNPRHKITKRGQNVTFRCDPISEHNRLYWYRQTLGQGPEFLTYFQNEAQLEKSRLLSDRFSAERPKGSFSTLEIQRTEQGDSAMYLCASSLVGGGTDTQYFGPGTRLTVL.

The V gene is TRBV12-5, the J gene TRBJ2-3; 12 bases are a match to TRBD2. Germline V lookup: CDR1 LGHNT, CDR2 FRNRAP. This CDR3 spans 17 amino acids. V trimming: 5 bases; J trimming: 3 bases; junction bases outside the gene matches: 9. The CDR3 DNA is TGTGCTAGTGGTCCCCGCCCTAGCGGGAGGGTTACAGATACGCAGTATTTT. Encoded protein: CASGPRPSGRVTDTQYF.

Here the CDR3 reads CASSIGTAMNTEAFF. In DNA form, the CDR3 reads TGTGCCAGTAGTATAGGGACAGCTATGAACACTGAAGCTTTCTTT. The chain joins TRBV19 to TRBJ1-1; perhaps TRBD1 as D (6 bases). Germline V CDR1 and CDR2: LNHDA, SQIVND (reference sequence). The V end was cut by 1 base, the J end by 0 bases, with 9 bases between. This CDR3 is built from 15 residues.

The CDR3 sequence: CATSANRQGLYNEQFF. CDR3 in DNA: TGTGCCACCAGCGCGAACCGACAGGGCCTTTACAATGAGCAGTTCTTC. The chain has TRBV24-1 and TRBJ2-1; 7 positions match TRBD1. V lost 7 bases, J lost 4 bases, and 12 bases stayed unmatched. The length of the CDR3 is 16 residues. Germline V lookup: CDR1 KGHDR, CDR2 SFDVKD.

The chain joins TRBV19 to TRBJ2-2, with 14 bases identical to TRBD2. This CDR3 spans 16 amino acids. Germline loops: CDR1 LNHDA, CDR2 SQIVND (reference sequence). V was pared by 6 bases and J by 5 bases, with 5 bases of the junction left unmatched. The CDR3 nucleotides are TGTGCCAGTAGAGGGACTAGCGGGAGTAGTACCGGGGAGCTGTTTTTT. This sequence encodes CASRGTSGSSTGELFF.

The chain has TRBV25-1 and TRBJ2-5, with unresolved D. Germline CDR1 MGHDK, CDR2 SYGVNS. The CDR3 length is 13 residues. Trimming removed 2 bases from V and 3 bases from J, with 7 bases in between. The CDR3 is CASSEVSKETQYF. CDR3 sequence (DNA): TGTGCCAGCAGTGAAGTCAGTAAAGAGACCCAGTACTTC.

The chain is built from TRBV6-6 and TRBJ1-3; 7 bases map to TRBD1. Losses at the gene ends were 8 bases for V and 5 bases for J; bases not matched to a gene: 3. CDR1 MNHNY and CDR2 SVGAGI come from the germline V gene (reference sequence). The CDR3 has 12 amino acids. CDR3 protein: CASGDSRNTIYF. Here the CDR3 DNA reads TGTGCCAGCGGGGACAGTAGAAACACCATATATTTT.